The 29 T cell receptor beta chains reported below all come from one sample, sequenced in a study of T cell repertoires in cytomegalovirus infection. A single record per CDR3 protein comes from TCRdb applying MiXCR to the reads. The sample yields more than 650,000 distinct CDR3 sequences, 35% to 45% seen once. The material sequenced was PBMCs. The source of these receptors is a human donor in good health (CMV status not recorded). Some clones in this sample may be carry-over from other donors' samples.

This clonotype has just a few counts. This chain connects TRBV12-3 or TRBV12-4 to TRBJ1-1; no clear D. V gave up 10 bases and J gave up 0 bases, with 9 bases separating them. There are 12 residues in the CDR3. For the CDR3, the DNA is TGTGCCACCGAACTCCTGAACACTGAAGCTTTCTTT. It codes for CATELLNTEAFF.

In the case of this clonotype: A read error is likely, as this CDR3 ends without the conserved phenylalanine or tryptophan. CDR3 DNA: TGTGCCAGTAGGGGCAGGGAAAGCAATCAGCCCCAGCATTTG. It is translated as CASRGRESNQPQHL. The chain combines TRBV19 with TRBJ1-5, with D perhaps matching TRBD1 (5 bases). CDR1 and CDR2 (germline): LNHDA, SQIVND (reference sequence). Deletions cut 6 bases from V and 1 base from J, with 10 bases between. The CDR3 is 14 residues long.

This clonotype was recorded a few times. The V gene is TRBV29-1, the J gene TRBJ2-5; no clear D gene. V lost 6 bases and J 5 bases, leaving 13 bases between the germline ends. The CDR3 loop spans 12 amino acids. Germline V gives CDR1 SQVTM, CDR2 ANQGSEA. This CDR3 is CSVEAGFETQYF. The CDR3 DNA follows: TGCAGCGTAGAGGCCGGTTTTGAGACCCAGTACTTC. Looking up the rest from reference TRBV29-1 and TRBJ2-5 gives the full variable domain: SAVISQKPSRDICQRGTSLTIQCQVDSQVTMMFWYRQQPGQSLTLIATANQGSEATYESGFVIDKFPISRPNLTFSTLTVSNMSPEDSSIYLCSVEAGFETQYFGPGTRLLVL.

This clonotype appeared a few times. The chain employs TRBV9 and TRBJ1-2; a possible D gene is TRBD1 (5 bases). V lost 4 bases and J 8 bases, leaving 18 bases between the germline ends. Looked up from germline, CDR1 is SGDLS and CDR2 is YYNGEE. The CDR3 contains 14 residues. The DNA for the CDR3 is TGTGCCAGCAGCCCTCGTGGGGGTTGGAACGGCTACACCTTC. It encodes CASSPRGGWNGYTF.

This sequence joins TRBV13 and TRBJ2-1; D is tentatively TRBD1 or TRBD2 (5 bases each). Germline V lookup: CDR1 PRHDT, CDR2 FYEKMQ (reference sequence). V was cut by 7 bases and J by 5 bases, with 18 bases left in between. The CDR3 extends over 15 amino acids. For the CDR3, the DNA is TGTGCCAGCACCAACGCCCTCGGGGCCCACAATGAGCAGTTCTTC. Translated: CASTNALGAHNEQFF.

The V call is TRBV28, the J call TRBJ1-5; 7 nucleotides agree with TRBD1. The CDR3 length is 14 residues. V trimming: 8 bases; J trimming: 7 bases; junction bases outside the gene matches: 11. Germline V gene sequence: CDR1 MDHEN, CDR2 SYDVKM. The CDR3 nucleotides read TGTGCCAGCCTAACGGAGACAGGGAAGCAGCCCCAGCATTTT. Translated: CASLTETGKQPQHF.

The CDR3 region has the DNA TGTGCCAGCAGTTTTAGTGTGGCCCAGGGGAACACTGAAGCTTTCTTT. The encoded protein is CASSFSVAQGNTEAFF. The chain has TRBV28 and TRBJ1-1; D is perhaps TRBD1 (5 bases). This CDR3 is 16 amino acids long. Per germline, CDR1 MDHEN and CDR2 SYDVKM. The V end was cut by 3 bases, the J end by 1 base, with 15 bases between.

This chain joins TRBV5-1 and TRBJ2-5; D possibly uses TRBD1 or TRBD2 (5 bases each). This CDR3 has 16 residues. Germline loops: CDR1 SGHRS, CDR2 YFSETQ. Trimming stripped 0 bases from V and 2 bases from J, with 14 bases between. CDR3 loop: CASSLGGRQLQETQYF. The CDR3 bases are TGCGCCAGCAGCTTGGGGGGGAGACAGTTACAAGAGACCCAGTACTTC.

The chain joins TRBV2 to TRBJ2-1, with TRBD2 matching over 13 bases. Germline values: CDR1 SNHLY, CDR2 FYNNEI. V trimming: 6 bases; J trimming: 7 bases; junction bases outside the gene matches: 3. This CDR3 is built from 14 residues. CDR3 sequence: CASRTSGRLNEQFF. The CDR3 DNA sequence: TGTGCCAGCAGGACTAGCGGGAGGTTGAATGAGCAGTTCTTC.

This clonotype was seen many times. V and J are TRBV7-2 and TRBJ1-4; 7 positions agree with TRBD1. J gave up 7 bases and V 5 bases, and 4 bases lay outside the gene matches. The CDR3 contains 13 residues. Germline assignment: CDR1 SGHTA and CDR2 FQGNSA. The CDR3 sequence is CASSLGQVEKLFF. Here the CDR3 DNA reads TGTGCCAGCAGCCTCGGACAGGTTGAAAAACTGTTTTTT. Looking up the rest from reference TRBV7-2 and TRBJ1-4 gives the full variable domain: GAGVSQSPSNKVTEKGKDVELRCDPISGHTALYWYRQSLGQGLEFLIYFQGNSAPDKSGLPSDRFSAERTGGSVSTLTIQRTQQEDSAVYLCASSLGQVEKLFFGSGTQLSVL.

This chain joins TRBV12-3 or TRBV12-4 and TRBJ2-5, with D perhaps matching TRBD1 (5 bases). This CDR3 is built from 15 residues. V was pared by 0 bases and J by 2 bases, with 10 bases between. This CDR3 is CASSLAVRAQETQYF. The CDR3 bases are TGTGCCAGCAGTTTAGCAGTCAGGGCGCAAGAGACCCAGTACTTC.

The chain recombines TRBV18 with TRBJ2-3; D is perhaps TRBD1 or TRBD2 (5 bases each). CDR1 and CDR2 from the germline V gene are KGHSH and LQKENI. V lost 3 bases to trimming and J lost 9 bases, with 10 bases between them. The CDR3 loop spans 12 amino acids. CDR3 sequence reads: CASSPLGTTQYF. Here the CDR3 DNA reads TGTGCCAGCTCACCCCTGGGGACGACGCAGTATTTT.

The chain carries TRBV14 and TRBJ2-7; perhaps D is TRBD1 or TRBD2 (6 bases each). The CDR3 covers 15 residues. Per germline, CDR1 SGHDN and CDR2 FVKESK. Trimming stripped 1 base from V and 3 bases from J, with 13 bases between. DNA for the CDR3: TGTGCCAGCAGCCAAGGCAGAGGGGGGTACTACGAGCAGTACTTC. Translated: CASSQGRGGYYEQYF. The full variable domain, completed using reference TRBV14 and TRBJ2-7, is EAGVTQFPSHSVIEKGQTVTLRCDPISGHDNLYWYRRVMGKEIKFLLHFVKESKQDESGMPNNRFLAERTGGTYSTLKVQPAELEDSGVYFCASSQGRGGYYEQYFGPGTRLTVT.

The table lists this clonotype with many counts. The V gene is TRBV7-2, the J gene TRBJ2-2; D ambiguous. Germline V CDR1 and CDR2: SGHTA, FQGNSA. The CDR3 loop spans 15 amino acids. Trimming removed 5 bases at V and 6 bases at J, with 16 bases between. CDR3 DNA: TGTGCCAGCAGCCCCTCGTCCCTCTCGGCCGGGGAGCTGTTTTTT. Translating gives CASSPSSLSAGELFF.

In this sample, this clonotype turned up a few times. V is TRBV14 and J is TRBJ2-5, with 8 positions matching TRBD2. CDR3 size: 16 residues. Trimming took 0 bases from V and 5 from J; bases not matched to a gene: 8. Germline V gives CDR1 SGHDN, CDR2 FVKESK. The CDR3 sequence is CASSQDSTGGSETQYF. In nucleotides, the CDR3 is TGTGCCAGCAGCCAAGATTCCACGGGGGGGAGTGAGACCCAGTACTTC.

V is TRBV6-5 and J is TRBJ2-1, with a tentative D call TRBD2 (5 bases). This CDR3 contains 16 residues. The V end lost 2 bases, the J end lost 0 bases, and 11 bases lay between the germline ends. Germline V CDR1 and CDR2: MNHEY, SVGAGI. Here the CDR3 DNA reads TGTGCCAGCAGTTACCGGGCGGGCCCCTCCTACAATGAGCAGTTCTTC. Its translation: CASSYRAGPSYNEQFF.

The chain employs TRBV6-5 and TRBJ1-2; D not resolved. Trimming pared 7 bases from V and 2 bases from J, leaving 14 bases between. The CDR3 spans 14 residues. Per germline, CDR1 MNHEY and CDR2 SVGAGI. The DNA for the CDR3 is TGTGCCAGCACCGATCTACGGGCCAACTATGGCTACACCTTC. It specifies CASTDLRANYGYTF.

This clonotype was detected many times. The J gene is TRBJ2-1, the V gene TRBV6-1; D is possibly TRBD1 or TRBD2 (5 bases each). CDR1 and CDR2 (germline): MNHNS, SASEGT. This CDR3 has 15 amino acids. Trimming stripped 4 bases from V and 0 bases from J, with 10 bases between. As DNA, the CDR3 is TGTGCCAGCAGTGTCTGGGGGAGCTCCTACAATGAGCAGTTCTTC. Residues: CASSVWGSSYNEQFF.

This clonotype was seen many times. This sequence joins TRBV28 and TRBJ1-6, with 7 positions matching TRBD1. CDR1 and CDR2 from the germline V gene are MDHEN and SYDVKM. The CDR3 is 16 amino acids. Trimming at V came to 5 bases and at J to 6 bases, leaving 10 bases not matched to a gene. The CDR3 DNA reads TGTGCCAGCAGTCCCCACAGGGGCCCTTTTAATTCACCCCTCCACTTT. Translated, it gives CASSPHRGPFNSPLHF. Using reference TRBV28 and TRBJ1-6 for the parts outside the CDR3, the full variable domain is DVKVTQSSRYLVKRTGEKVFLECVQDMDHENMFWYRQDPGLGLRLIYFSYDVKMKEKGDIPEGYSVSREKKERFSLILESASTNQTSMYLCASSPHRGPFNSPLHFGNGTRLTVT.

This chain links TRBV29-1 with TRBJ1-4, with 10 bases lining up with TRBD1. With V trimmed by 7 bases and J by 7 bases, 6 bases remained unmatched. Germline CDR1 reads SQVTM; CDR2 reads ANQGSEA. The CDR3 runs to 13 residues. CDR3 nucleotide sequence: TGCAGCGCTACCGGGACAGGGGTTGAAAAACTGTTTTTT. Its protein product is CSATGTGVEKLFF.

In its sample, this clonotype was seen many times. The genes are TRBV7-8 and TRBJ1-6; D may be TRBD1 (6 bases). The germline V and J ends were trimmed by 5 bases and 7 bases, with 15 bases remaining between them. The CDR3 extends over 15 amino acids. The germline V gene has CDR1 SGHVS and CDR2 FQNEAQ. This CDR3 reads CASSHRDTTNSPLHF. The CDR3 DNA reads TGTGCCAGCAGCCACCGGGACACGACGAATTCACCCCTCCACTTT.

J is TRBJ2-7 and V is TRBV5-1; a possible D gene is TRBD1 (6 bases). This CDR3 contains 13 residues. CDR1 and CDR2 from the germline V gene are SGHRS and YFSETQ. The V end lost 8 bases, the J end lost 5 bases, and 17 bases lay between the germline ends. CDR3 DNA: TGCGCCAGGGGGGAGCCTCAGGGGAACGAGCAGTACTTC. It encodes CARGEPQGNEQYF. Looking up the rest from reference TRBV5-1 and TRBJ2-7 gives the full variable domain: KAGVTQTPRYLIKTRGQQVTLSCSPISGHRSVSWYQQTPGQGLQFLFEYFSETQRNKGNFPGRFSGRQFSNSRSEMNVSTLELGDSALYLCARGEPQGNEQYFGPGTRLTVT.

Regarding this clonotype: Likely a read error: the CDR3 ends without its conserved phenylalanine or tryptophan. The rearrangement uses TRBV28 and TRBJ1-1, with D perhaps TRBD1 (5 bases). The V and J ends lost 6 bases and 6 bases respectively, with 17 bases between them. The V gene's germline CDR1 is MDHEN and CDR2 SYDVKM. This CDR3 is 14 amino acids long. The CDR3 reads CASSLSPETAEAFL. DNA for the CDR3: TGTGCCAGCAGCCTCTCACCGGAGACAGCTGAAGCTTTCTTG.

The chain joins TRBV23-1 to TRBJ1-5; the D gene is possibly TRBD1 (5 bases). TRBV23-1 has ORF status, its function being uncertain. V gave up 3 bases and J gave up 4 bases, with 10 bases separating them. The CDR3 has 14 residues. DNA of the CDR3: TGCGCCAGCAGTCATCTGGCAGGGAATCAGCCCCAGCATTTT. Its protein product is CASSHLAGNQPQHF.

About this clonotype itself: A read error may account for a junction end that differs from germline. The chain joins TRBV12-3 or TRBV12-4 to TRBJ2-1, with D possibly being TRBD2 (5 bases). The CDR3 is 16 residues long. The CDR3 spells CAISLARQEIFNEQFF. DNA of the CDR3: TGTGCCATCAGTTTAGCGCGGCAGGAAATTTTCAATGAGCAGTTCTTC.

This chain links TRBV5-1 with TRBJ2-7, with D hard to call. Trimming shortened V by 4 bases and J by 2 bases, and 10 bases separated the two germline ends. The CDR3 is 13 residues long. In germline, CDR1 is SGHRS, CDR2 YFSETQ. CDR3 amino acids: CASSLTIAYEQYF. In DNA, the CDR3 is TGCGCCAGCAGCCTGACCATAGCCTACGAGCAGTACTTC.

This rearrangement joins TRBV28 to TRBJ2-7; D is uncertain. Germline CDR1 reads MDHEN; CDR2 reads SYDVKM. V was clipped by 9 bases and J by 2 bases, with 8 bases between them. The CDR3 consists of 11 residues. Written as DNA, the CDR3 is TGTGCCAGGAACAGAGCCTACGAGCAGTACTTC. It codes for CARNRAYEQYF.

The rearrangement uses TRBV7-6 and TRBJ1-2, with a possible D match to TRBD1 (5 bases). The CDR3 has 14 amino acids. The germline V gene has CDR1 SGHVS and CDR2 FNYEAQ. Trimming removed 5 bases from V and 4 bases from J, with 14 bases in between. CDR3 protein: CASSGTVDGYGYTF. DNA of the CDR3: TGTGCCAGCAGCGGGACCGTTGACGGCTATGGCTACACCTTC.

This clonotype was counted ten times or more. The chain's CDR3 is CASSGTGPNPNYGYTF. As DNA, the CDR3 is TGTGCCAGCAGTGGGACAGGGCCGAATCCTAACTATGGCTACACCTTC. V is TRBV28 and J is TRBJ1-2, with 9 bases matching TRBD1. CDR1 is MDHEN and CDR2 is SYDVKM in the germline V gene. V lost 5 bases and J lost 0; bases outside the gene matches: 7. The CDR3 extends over 16 amino acids.